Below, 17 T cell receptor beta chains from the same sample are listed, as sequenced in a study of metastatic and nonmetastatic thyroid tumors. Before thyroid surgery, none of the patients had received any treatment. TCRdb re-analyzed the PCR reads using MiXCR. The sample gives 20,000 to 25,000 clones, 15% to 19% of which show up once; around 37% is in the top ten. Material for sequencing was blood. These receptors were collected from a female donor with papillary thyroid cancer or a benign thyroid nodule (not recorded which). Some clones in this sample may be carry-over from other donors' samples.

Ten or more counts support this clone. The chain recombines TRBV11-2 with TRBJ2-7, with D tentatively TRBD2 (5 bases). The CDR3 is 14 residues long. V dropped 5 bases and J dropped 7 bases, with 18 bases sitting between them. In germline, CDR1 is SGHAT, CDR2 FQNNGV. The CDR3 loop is CASSNRRAPGEQYF. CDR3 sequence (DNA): TGTGCCAGCAGCAACCGCCGGGCCCCGGGGGAGCAGTACTTC.

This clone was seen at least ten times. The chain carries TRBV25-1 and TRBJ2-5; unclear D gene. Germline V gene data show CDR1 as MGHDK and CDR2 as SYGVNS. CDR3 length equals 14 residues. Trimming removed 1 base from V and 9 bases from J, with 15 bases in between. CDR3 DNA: TGTGCCAGCAGTGAATGGCGGCTGGACGCGGCCCAGTACTTC. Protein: CASSEWRLDAAQYF.

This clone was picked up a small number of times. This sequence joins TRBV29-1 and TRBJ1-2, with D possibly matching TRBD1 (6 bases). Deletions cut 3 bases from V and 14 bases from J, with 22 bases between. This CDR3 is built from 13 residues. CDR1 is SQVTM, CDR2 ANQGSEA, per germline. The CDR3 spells CSVELGRGGQRTF. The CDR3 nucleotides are TGCAGCGTTGAGTTGGGGCGTGGGGGGCAACGGACCTTC.

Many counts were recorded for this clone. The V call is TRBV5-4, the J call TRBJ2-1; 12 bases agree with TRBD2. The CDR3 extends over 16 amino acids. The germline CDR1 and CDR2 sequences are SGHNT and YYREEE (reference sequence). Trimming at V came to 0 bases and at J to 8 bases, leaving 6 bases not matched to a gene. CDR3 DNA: TGTGCCAGCAGCTTGGCTGGACTAGCGGGAAAGGATGAGCAGTTCTTC. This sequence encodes CASSLAGLAGKDEQFF.

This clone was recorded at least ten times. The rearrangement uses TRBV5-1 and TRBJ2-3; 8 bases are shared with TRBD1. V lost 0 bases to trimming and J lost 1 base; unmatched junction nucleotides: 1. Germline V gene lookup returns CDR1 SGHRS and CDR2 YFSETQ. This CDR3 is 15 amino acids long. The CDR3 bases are TGCGCCAGCAGCTTGGAGGACAGGGGCACAGATACGCAGTATTTT. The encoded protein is CASSLEDRGTDTQYF.

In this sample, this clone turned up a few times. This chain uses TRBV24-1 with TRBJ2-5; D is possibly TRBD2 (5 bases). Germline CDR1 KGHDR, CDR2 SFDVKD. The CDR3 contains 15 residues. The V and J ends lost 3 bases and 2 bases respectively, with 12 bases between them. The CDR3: CATSDPTRVQETQYF. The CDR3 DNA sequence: TGTGCCACCAGTGATCCAACTAGAGTACAAGAGACCCAGTACTTC.

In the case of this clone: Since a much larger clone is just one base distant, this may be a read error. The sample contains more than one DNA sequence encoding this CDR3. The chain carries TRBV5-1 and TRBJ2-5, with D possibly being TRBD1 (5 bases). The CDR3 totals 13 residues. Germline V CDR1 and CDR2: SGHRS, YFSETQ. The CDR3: CASSSQGQETQYF. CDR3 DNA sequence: TGCGCCAGCAGCAGCCAAGGACAAGAGACCCAGTACTTT. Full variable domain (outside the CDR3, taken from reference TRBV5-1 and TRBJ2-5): KAGVTQTPRYLIKTRGQQVTLSCSPISGHRSVSWYQQTPGQGLQFLFEYFSETQRNKGNFPGRFSGRQFSNSRSEMNVSTLELGDSALYLCASSSQGQETQYFGPGTRLLVL.

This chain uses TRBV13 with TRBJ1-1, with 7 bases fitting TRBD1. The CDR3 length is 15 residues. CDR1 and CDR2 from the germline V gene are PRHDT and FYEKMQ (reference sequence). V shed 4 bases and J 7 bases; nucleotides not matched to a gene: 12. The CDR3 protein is CASSSHRGWGGEAFF. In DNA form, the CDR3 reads TGTGCCAGCAGCTCGCACAGGGGCTGGGGGGGTGAAGCTTTCTTT.

CDR3 DNA sequence: TGCAGTGCTAGAGAAGGCTACGAGCAGTACTTC. It yields the protein CSAREGYEQYF. This chain connects TRBV20-1 to TRBJ2-7; D remains unclear. The CDR3 extends over 11 amino acids. Germline V gives CDR1 DFQATT, CDR2 SNEGSKA (reference sequence). Trimming stripped 0 bases from V and 3 bases from J, with 3 bases between.

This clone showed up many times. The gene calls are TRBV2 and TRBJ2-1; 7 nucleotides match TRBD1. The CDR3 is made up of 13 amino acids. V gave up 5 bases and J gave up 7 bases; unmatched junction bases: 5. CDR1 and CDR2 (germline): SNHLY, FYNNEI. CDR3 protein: CASSPTGWNEQFF. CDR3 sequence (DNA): TGTGCCAGCAGTCCGACAGGGTGGAATGAGCAGTTCTTC.

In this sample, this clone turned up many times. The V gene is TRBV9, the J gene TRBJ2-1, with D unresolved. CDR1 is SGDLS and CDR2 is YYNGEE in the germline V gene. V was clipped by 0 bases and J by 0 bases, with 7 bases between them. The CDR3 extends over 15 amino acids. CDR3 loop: CASSVGTSSYNEQFF. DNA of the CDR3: TGTGCCAGCAGCGTAGGAACGAGCTCCTACAATGAGCAGTTCTTC.

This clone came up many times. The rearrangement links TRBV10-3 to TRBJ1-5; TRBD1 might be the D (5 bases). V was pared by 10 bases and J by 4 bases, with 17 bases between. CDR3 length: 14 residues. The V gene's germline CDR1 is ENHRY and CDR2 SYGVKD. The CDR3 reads CATRGDERNQPQHF. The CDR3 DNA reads TGTGCCACCCGAGGGGACGAGAGGAATCAGCCCCAGCATTTT.

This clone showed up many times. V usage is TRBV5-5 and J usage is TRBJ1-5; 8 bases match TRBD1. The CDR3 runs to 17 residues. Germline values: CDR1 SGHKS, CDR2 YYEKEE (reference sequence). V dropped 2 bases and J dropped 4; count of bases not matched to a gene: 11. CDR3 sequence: CASSLLRAQGANQPQHF. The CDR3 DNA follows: TGTGCCAGCAGCTTACTGAGGGCGCAGGGGGCTAATCAGCCCCAGCATTTT.

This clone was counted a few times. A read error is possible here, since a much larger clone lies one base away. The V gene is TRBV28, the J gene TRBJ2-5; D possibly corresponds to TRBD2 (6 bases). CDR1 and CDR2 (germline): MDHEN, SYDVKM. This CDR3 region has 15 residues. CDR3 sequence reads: CASTASVGRGETRYF. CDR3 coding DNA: TGTGCCAGCACCGCCTCCGTGGGGCGGGGAGAGACCCGGTACTTC.

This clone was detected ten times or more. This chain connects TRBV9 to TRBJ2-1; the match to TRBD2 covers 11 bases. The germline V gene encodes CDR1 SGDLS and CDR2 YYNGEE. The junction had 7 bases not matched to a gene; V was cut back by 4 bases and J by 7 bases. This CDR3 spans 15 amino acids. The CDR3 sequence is CASSSRVAGGNEQFF. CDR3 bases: TGTGCCAGCAGCTCCAGGGTAGCGGGAGGGAATGAGCAGTTCTTC.

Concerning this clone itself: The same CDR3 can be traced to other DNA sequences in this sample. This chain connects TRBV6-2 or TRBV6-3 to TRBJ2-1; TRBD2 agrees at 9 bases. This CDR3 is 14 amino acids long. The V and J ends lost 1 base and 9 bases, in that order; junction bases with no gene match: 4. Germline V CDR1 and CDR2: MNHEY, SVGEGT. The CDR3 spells CASSYFSGSGEQFF. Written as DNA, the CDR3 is TGTGCCAGCAGTTACTTTAGCGGGAGTGGTGAGCAGTTCTTC.

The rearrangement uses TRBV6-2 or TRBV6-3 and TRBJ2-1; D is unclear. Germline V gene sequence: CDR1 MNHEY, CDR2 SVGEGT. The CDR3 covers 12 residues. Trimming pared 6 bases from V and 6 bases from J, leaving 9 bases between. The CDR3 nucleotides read TGTGCCAGCAGAGCACTTTTCAATGAGCAGTTCTTC. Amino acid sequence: CASRALFNEQFF.